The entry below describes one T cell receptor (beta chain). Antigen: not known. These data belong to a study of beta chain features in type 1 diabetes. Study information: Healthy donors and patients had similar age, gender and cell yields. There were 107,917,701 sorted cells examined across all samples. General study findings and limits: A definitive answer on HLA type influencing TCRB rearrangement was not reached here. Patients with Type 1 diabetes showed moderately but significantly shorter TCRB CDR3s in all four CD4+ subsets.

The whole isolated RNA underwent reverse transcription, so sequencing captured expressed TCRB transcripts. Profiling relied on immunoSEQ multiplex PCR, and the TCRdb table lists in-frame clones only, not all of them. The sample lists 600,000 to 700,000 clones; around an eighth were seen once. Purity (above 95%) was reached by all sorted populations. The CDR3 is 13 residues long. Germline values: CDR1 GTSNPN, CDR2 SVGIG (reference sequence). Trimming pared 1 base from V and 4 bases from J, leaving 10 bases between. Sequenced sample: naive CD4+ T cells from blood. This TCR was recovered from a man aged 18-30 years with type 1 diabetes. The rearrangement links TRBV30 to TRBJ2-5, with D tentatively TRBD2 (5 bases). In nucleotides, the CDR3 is TGTGCCTGGAGTGCTAGCTACCGAGAGACCCAGTACTTC. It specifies CAWSASYRETQYF.